This is a list of T cell receptor beta chains from one sample in a study of blood T cell repertoires in COVID-19. Sequencing used immunoSEQ multiplex PCR; TCRdb keeps in-frame clones, though not all of them. The sample has roughly 250,000 clones, more than 70% seen once. The sample taken for sequencing was PBMCs or T cells enriched from blood (not recorded which). These receptor sequences come from a woman between 50 and 59 years old who had recovered from COVID-19. CDR3s include the opening cysteine and the closing phenylalanine or tryptophan. The D gene is left open where the match is weak. The size entry is marked missing in some rows and otherwise reads once, few, many or a size class.

.	.	TRBV19	TRBJ1-5	CASSSPTRSNQPQHF	TGTGCCAGTAGTAGCCCGACCAGGAGCAATCAGCCCCAGCATTTT
TRBD2	.	TRBV5-1	TRBJ2-5	CASSLAPSGGGETQYF	TGCGCCAGCAGCTTGGCCCCTAGCGGGGGGGGAGAGACCCAGTACTTC
TRBD1	.	TRBV28	TRBJ1-4	CASSLMDRVYEKLFF	TGTGCCAGCAGTTTAATGGACAGGGTCTATGAAAAACTGTTTTTT
.	.	TRBV7-9	TRBJ1-4	CASSLSGRVHEKLFF	TGTGCCAGCAGCTTAAGTGGCAGGGTCCATGAAAAACTGTTTTTT
.	.	TRBV18	TRBJ1-1	CASSPSTEAFF	TGTGCCAGCTCACCCAGCACTGAAGCTTTCTTT
TRBD2	.	TRBV5-1	TRBJ2-3	CASSPGTRLDTQYF	TGCGCCAGCAGCCCGGGGACTAGACTAGATACGCAGTATTTT
.	few	TRBV6-5	TRBJ1-2	CASSYSGEGGYTF	TGTGCCAGCAGTTACTCGGGGGAGGGCGGCTACACCTTC
TRBD1	once	TRBV6-1	TRBJ2-3	CASSVGQGLPRSHSTDTQYF	TGTGCCAGCAGTGTCGGACAGGGGCTTCCCCGGTCCCATAGCACAGATACGCAGTATTTT
TRBD2	.	TRBV4-1	TRBJ2-3	CASSQVLAGGPGLDTQYF	TGCGCCAGCAGCCAAGTACTAGCGGGAGGGCCGGGGCTGGATACGCAGTATTTT
.	.	TRBV28	TRBJ2-7	CASSLLANSYEQYF	TGTGCCAGCAGTTTACTAGCGAACTCCTACGAGCAGTACTTC
TRBD2	.	TRBV30	TRBJ2-3	CAWSMGGFVTDTQYF	TGTGCCTGGAGTATGGGGGGGTTTGTGACAGATACGCAGTATTTT
TRBD2	.	TRBV19	TRBJ2-1	CASSIKAGLKYNEQFF	TGTGCCAGTAGTATTAAGGCGGGACTAAAATACAATGAGCAGTTCTTC
.	.	TRBV11-3	TRBJ2-1	CASSLEQGNYNEQFF	TGTGCCAGCAGCTTAGAGCAGGGGAACTACAATGAGCAGTTCTTC
.	.	TRBV7-2	TRBJ1-6	CASSSSRGTASPLHF	TGTGCCAGCAGCTCTAGTCGGGGGACGGCTTCACCCCTCCACTTT
TRBD2	.	TRBV28	TRBJ2-3	CASSLYWGTSGRASTDTQYF	TGTGCCAGCAGTTTGTACTGGGGGACTAGCGGGAGGGCTAGCACAGATACGCAGTATTTT
TRBD1	few	TRBV4-3	TRBJ1-4	CASSQDRGQGGEKLFF	TGCGCCAGCAGCCAAGATAGAGGACAGGGCGGAGAAAAACTGTTTTTT
TRBD1	once	TRBV7-2	TRBJ1-2	CASSLATGTANGYTF	TGTGCCAGCAGCTTAGCAACCGGGACAGCTAATGGCTACACCTTC
.	many	TRBV2	TRBJ2-5	CARGVGSQETQYF	TGTGCCAGAGGCGTGGGGAGCCAAGAGACCCAGTACTTC
TRBD1	.	TRBV2	TRBJ1-5	CASSEDRVGNQPQHF	TGTGCCAGCAGTGAGGACAGGGTCGGCAATCAGCCCCAGCATTTT
.	.	TRBV7-6	TRBJ2-7	CASSLVLGYEQYF	TGTGCCAGCAGCTTAGTACTAGGGTACGAGCAGTACTTC
TRBD2	.	TRBV30	TRBJ2-7	CAWSGLAGPIPPREQYF	TGTGCCTGGAGTGGGCTAGCGGGCCCTATACCTCCTAGGGAGCAGTACTTC
.	few	TRBV5-1	TRBJ2-7	CASRGAVSSYEQYF	TGCGCCAGCAGAGGGGCAGTTAGCTCCTACGAGCAGTACTTC
TRBD1	.	TRBV18	TRBJ2-1	CASSQSGTAADEQFF	TGTGCCAGCTCACAATCCGGGACAGCTGCTGATGAGCAGTTCTTC
TRBD1	.	TRBV25-1	TRBJ1-1	CASSDHRGGEAFF	TGTGCCAGCAGTGATCACAGGGGGGGTGAAGCTTTCTTT
.	.	TRBV2	TRBJ2-3	CASSGFGGPFSDTQYF	TGTGCCAGCAGCGGCTTCGGGGGTCCATTCTCGGATACGCAGTATTTT
TRBD2	.	TRBV7-2	TRBJ2-3	CASSLAARGGKTDTQYF	TGTGCCAGCAGCTTAGCTGCGCGGGGGGGCAAAACAGATACGCAGTATTTT
TRBD1	few	TRBV11-2	TRBJ1-2	CASSPGGRGYGYTF	TGTGCCAGCAGCCCAGGGGGCAGAGGGTATGGCTACACCTTC
.	.	TRBV12-3/TRBV12-4	TRBJ1-2	CASRSSELYGYTF	TGTGCCAGCAGATCAAGTGAGCTCTATGGCTACACCTTC
.	.	TRBV12-5	TRBJ2-2	CASGLSLTGSNTGELFF	TGTGCTAGTGGTTTGTCCCTAACAGGGTCCAACACCGGGGAGCTGTTTTTT
TRBD1	.	TRBV19	TRBJ1-1	CASRSLNRGSYGYTEAFF	TGTGCCAGTAGGTCACTGAACAGGGGTTCATATGGTTACACTGAAGCTTTCTTT
.	.	TRBV6-2/TRBV6-3	TRBJ1-3	CASSKIPRYSGNTIYF	TGTGCCAGCAGTAAGATTCCGAGATACTCTGGAAACACCATATATTTT
.	.	TRBV6-5	TRBJ1-1	CASRHPGQNTEAFF	TGTGCCAGCAGGCATCCGGGACAGAACACTGAAGCTTTCTTT
.	.	TRBV27	TRBJ2-5	CASSFEGLYSETQYF	TGTGCCAGCAGTTTTGAGGGCCTTTACTCAGAGACCCAGTACTTC
.	.	TRBV18	TRBJ2-5	CASSRLRETQYF	TGTGCCAGCTCACGACTACGGGAGACCCAGTACTTC
TRBD2	.	TRBV7-2	TRBJ2-1	CQSSSGRGVSYNEQFF	TGTCAGTCTTCTAGCGGGAGGGGGGTCTCCTACAATGAGCAGTTCTTC
TRBD1	.	TRBV10-2	TRBJ2-1	CASSSWTGTYNEQFF	TGCGCCAGCAGTTCCTGGACAGGGACCTACAATGAGCAGTTCTTC
TRBD2	.	TRBV14	TRBJ2-7	CASSQALAGGLEQYF	TGTGCCAGCAGCCAAGCGTTAGCGGGAGGCCTCGAGCAGTACTTC